This is a list of T cell receptor beta chains from one sample in a study of blood T cell repertoires in COVID-19. The protocol was immunoSEQ multiplex PCR, while the TCRdb copy is restricted to in-frame clones and leaves out a portion. The sample holds about 340,000 clones, roughly 90% seen once. The sequenced sample consisted of PBMCs or T cells enriched from blood (not recorded which). These receptor sequences come from a woman aged 25 to 45 who had recovered from COVID-19. Each CDR3 is given with its conserved first and last residue. Fields, in order: clone size, CDR3 length, V gene, D gene, J gene, CDR3 DNA, CDR3 protein. A D gene is named only where the DNA matches it firmly. Clone sizes are given selectively: once, few, many, or a class where the clone is expanded.

abundance: NA; len: 13; v_gene: TRBV19; d_gene: TRBD1; j_gene: TRBJ1-2; CDR3nt: TGTGCCAGTAGCACAGGGGCGGACTATGGCTACACCTTC; CDR3aa: CASSTGADYGYTF
abundance: NA; len: 19; v_gene: TRBV11-3; d_gene: TRBD2; j_gene: TRBJ2-3; CDR3nt: TGTGCCAGCAGCTTAGTGTCGGGACTAGCGGGAGGTTGGACAGATACGCAGTATTTT; CDR3aa: CASSLVSGLAGGWTDTQYF
abundance: NA; len: 15; v_gene: TRBV5-5; d_gene: NA; j_gene: TRBJ2-7; CDR3nt: TGTGCCAGCAGCTTGGGAGGAACTCACTCCTACGAGCAGTACTTC; CDR3aa: CASSLGGTHSYEQYF
abundance: NA; len: 14; v_gene: TRBV28; d_gene: TRBD1; j_gene: TRBJ1-4; CDR3nt: TGTGCCAGCAGTTCGGGACAGCAGGATGAAAAACTGTTTTTT; CDR3aa: CASSSGQQDEKLFF
abundance: NA; len: 15; v_gene: TRBV5-5; d_gene: TRBD1; j_gene: TRBJ2-1; CDR3nt: TGTGCCAGCAGCTTTTCGGGACAGGGTCCCAATGAGCAGTTCTTC; CDR3aa: CASSFSGQGPNEQFF
abundance: NA; len: 16; v_gene: TRBV11-2; d_gene: TRBD2; j_gene: TRBJ2-1; CDR3nt: TGTGCCAGCAGCCCTCCCGGACTAGCCTACCGTTATGAGCAGTTCTTC; CDR3aa: CASSPPGLAYRYEQFF
abundance: NA; len: 16; v_gene: TRBV7-9; d_gene: NA; j_gene: TRBJ2-1; CDR3nt: TGTGCCAGCACCAACGGTAGGGGAAGCGCCTACAATGAGCAGTTCTTC; CDR3aa: CASTNGRGSAYNEQFF
abundance: NA; len: 16; v_gene: TRBV19; d_gene: TRBD2; j_gene: TRBJ2-1; CDR3nt: TGTGCCAGTACCCCAGGGAGGGACTCTTACTACAATGAGCAGTTCTTC; CDR3aa: CASTPGRDSYYNEQFF
abundance: NA; len: 13; v_gene: TRBV30; d_gene: NA; j_gene: TRBJ1-2; CDR3nt: TGTGCCTGGAGAACCGACAGTTACTATGGCTACACCTTC; CDR3aa: CAWRTDSYYGYTF
abundance: NA; len: 14; v_gene: TRBV7-2; d_gene: TRBD2; j_gene: TRBJ2-7; CDR3nt: TGTGCCAGCACCTGGGACTACCTGACCTACGAGCAGTACTTC; CDR3aa: CASTWDYLTYEQYF
abundance: NA; len: 15; v_gene: TRBV14; d_gene: TRBD1; j_gene: TRBJ2-1; CDR3nt: TGTGCCAGCAGCCACGGACAGGGTAACTACAATGAGCAGTTCTTC; CDR3aa: CASSHGQGNYNEQFF
abundance: NA; len: 14; v_gene: TRBV9; d_gene: TRBD1; j_gene: TRBJ2-7; CDR3nt: TGTGCCAGCAGCCCCCGGGACAGAGAGTACGAGCAGTACTTC; CDR3aa: CASSPRDREYEQYF
abundance: NA; len: 12; v_gene: TRBV9; d_gene: NA; j_gene: TRBJ1-1; CDR3nt: TGTGCCAGCAGCGTAGCTGAGACTGAAGCTTTCTTT; CDR3aa: CASSVAETEAFF
abundance: NA; len: 14; v_gene: TRBV18; d_gene: NA; j_gene: TRBJ1-3; CDR3nt: TGTGCCAGCTCACTACAGGGCTCTGGAAACACCATATATTTT; CDR3aa: CASSLQGSGNTIYF
abundance: NA; len: 15; v_gene: TRBV19; d_gene: TRBD1; j_gene: TRBJ2-1; CDR3nt: TGTGCCAGTAGTATAGGGGACAGAGGAGCAAATGAGCAGTTCTTC; CDR3aa: CASSIGDRGANEQFF
abundance: NA; len: 16; v_gene: TRBV4-1; d_gene: NA; j_gene: TRBJ1-5; CDR3nt: TGCGCCAGCAGCCCACAACCGGACAGTGTCGGTCAGCCCCAGCATTTT; CDR3aa: CASSPQPDSVGQPQHF
abundance: NA; len: 13; v_gene: TRBV15; d_gene: NA; j_gene: TRBJ2-3; CDR3nt: TGTGCCACCAGAGAGGGGGGCACAGATACGCAGTATTTT; CDR3aa: CATREGGTDTQYF
abundance: NA; len: 15; v_gene: TRBV7-3; d_gene: TRBD2; j_gene: TRBJ2-1; CDR3nt: TGTGCCAGCAGCCCCGGACTAGTGAAGGACCATGAGCAGTTCTTC; CDR3aa: CASSPGLVKDHEQFF
abundance: NA; len: 13; v_gene: TRBV7-9; d_gene: NA; j_gene: TRBJ1-5; CDR3nt: TGTGCCAGCAGCCCAGTGTCTGCTCAGCCCCAGCATTTT; CDR3aa: CASSPVSAQPQHF
abundance: NA; len: 13; v_gene: TRBV6-6; d_gene: NA; j_gene: TRBJ1-1; CDR3nt: TGTGCCAGTGGGGGCGGAAGGAACACTGAAGCTTTCTTT; CDR3aa: CASGGGRNTEAFF
abundance: NA; len: 16; v_gene: TRBV13; d_gene: TRBD2; j_gene: TRBJ2-1; CDR3nt: TGTGCCAGCAGCTCGATACTAGCGGGAGGCCGGAATGAGCAGTTCTTC; CDR3aa: CASSSILAGGRNEQFF
abundance: NA; len: 11; v_gene: TRBV5-1; d_gene: NA; j_gene: TRBJ2-3; CDR3nt: TGCGCCAGCAGCCCTAGGAATACGCAGTATTTT; CDR3aa: CASSPRNTQYF
abundance: NA; len: 17; v_gene: TRBV5-1; d_gene: TRBD2; j_gene: TRBJ2-3; CDR3nt: TGCGCCAGCAGCTTGGACCTAGCGGGGGCCCACACAGATACGCAGTATTTT; CDR3aa: CASSLDLAGAHTDTQYF
abundance: once; len: 14; v_gene: TRBV27; d_gene: TRBD1; j_gene: TRBJ2-5; CDR3nt: TGTGCCAGCAGTTCCCCAGGGACAGAAGAGACCCAGTACTTC; CDR3aa: CASSSPGTEETQYF
abundance: NA; len: 17; v_gene: TRBV7-9; d_gene: TRBD2; j_gene: TRBJ2-5; CDR3nt: TGTGCCAGCAGCTTAGAGATTAGCGGGGGGGCCCCAGAGACCCAGTACTTC; CDR3aa: CASSLEISGGAPETQYF
abundance: NA; len: 14; v_gene: TRBV2; d_gene: NA; j_gene: TRBJ2-7; CDR3nt: TGTGCCAGCAGTGAATTGGGGACAAACTACGAGCAGTACTTC; CDR3aa: CASSELGTNYEQYF
abundance: NA; len: 14; v_gene: TRBV10-2; d_gene: NA; j_gene: TRBJ1-1; CDR3nt: TGCGCCAGCAGCTTCGGGAGAGGGAGCACTGAAGCTTTCTTT; CDR3aa: CASSFGRGSTEAFF
abundance: NA; len: 12; v_gene: TRBV12-3/TRBV12-4; d_gene: NA; j_gene: TRBJ1-2; CDR3nt: TGTGCCAGCAGTCCGGGGGGCCATGGCTACACCTTC; CDR3aa: CASSPGGHGYTF
abundance: NA; len: 14; v_gene: TRBV7-9; d_gene: TRBD1; j_gene: TRBJ1-2; CDR3nt: TGTGCCAGCAGCCCGGAGGACAGGGCAAATGGCTACACCTTC; CDR3aa: CASSPEDRANGYTF
abundance: NA; len: 16; v_gene: TRBV15; d_gene: TRBD2; j_gene: TRBJ2-7; CDR3nt: TGTGCCACCAGCAGAGATGGAGGTAGCGGGAGCTACGAGCAGTACTTC; CDR3aa: CATSRDGGSGSYEQYF
abundance: NA; len: 15; v_gene: TRBV7-9; d_gene: NA; j_gene: TRBJ1-6; CDR3nt: TGTGCCAGCAGCTTAGGACAGCCGATGGATTCACCCCTCCACTTT; CDR3aa: CASSLGQPMDSPLHF
abundance: few; len: 16; v_gene: TRBV5-1; d_gene: TRBD1; j_gene: TRBJ2-3; CDR3nt: TGCGCCAGCAGCTCACGACAGGGGTGGGGAGCAGATACGCAGTATTTT; CDR3aa: CASSSRQGWGADTQYF
abundance: NA; len: 16; v_gene: TRBV28; d_gene: TRBD2; j_gene: TRBJ2-5; CDR3nt: TGTGCCAGCAGCTCCCCGGGCGGGAGTGCAAAAGAGACCCAGTACTTC; CDR3aa: CASSSPGGSAKETQYF
abundance: once; len: 13; v_gene: TRBV6-5; d_gene: NA; j_gene: TRBJ1-1; CDR3nt: TGTGCCAGCAGTTATTCGGGGGGGCCTGAAGCTTTCTTT; CDR3aa: CASSYSGGPEAFF
abundance: NA; len: 14; v_gene: TRBV27; d_gene: TRBD2; j_gene: TRBJ2-7; CDR3nt: TGTGCCAGCAGTTTCTGGACTAGCGGGAGCGAGCAGTACTTC; CDR3aa: CASSFWTSGSEQYF
abundance: NA; len: 14; v_gene: TRBV5-8; d_gene: TRBD1; j_gene: TRBJ1-2; CDR3nt: TGTGCCAGCAGCTTAACCGGGACAGCAAGTGGCTACACCTTC; CDR3aa: CASSLTGTASGYTF
abundance: NA; len: 16; v_gene: TRBV5-4; d_gene: NA; j_gene: TRBJ1-6; CDR3nt: TGTGCCAGCAGCTTGTTTGGACACCCCTCTGGTTCACCCCTCCACTTT; CDR3aa: CASSLFGHPSGSPLHF
abundance: NA; len: 16; v_gene: TRBV28; d_gene: TRBD2; j_gene: TRBJ2-1; CDR3nt: TGTGCCAGCAGTGGCCTGGGACTAGCGGGCGTCAATGAGCAGTTCTTC; CDR3aa: CASSGLGLAGVNEQFF
abundance: NA; len: 16; v_gene: TRBV4-1; d_gene: NA; j_gene: TRBJ2-3; CDR3nt: TGCGCCAGCAGCCAAGATCCGACGTCCCGGGGAGATACGCAGTATTTT; CDR3aa: CASSQDPTSRGDTQYF
abundance: NA; len: 14; v_gene: TRBV24-1; d_gene: TRBD1; j_gene: TRBJ1-1; CDR3nt: TGTGCCACCAGTGTTGGGACAGTGAACACTGAAGCTTTCTTT; CDR3aa: CATSVGTVNTEAFF
abundance: once; len: 16; v_gene: TRBV28; d_gene: TRBD1; j_gene: TRBJ2-7; CDR3nt: TGTGCCAGCAGGCCTGGGGGACAGGGGGGATCCTACGAGCAGTACTTC; CDR3aa: CASRPGGQGGSYEQYF
abundance: NA; len: 12; v_gene: TRBV6-2/TRBV6-3; d_gene: TRBD1; j_gene: TRBJ1-1; CDR3nt: TGTGCCAGCAGCCAGGGGGTCACTGAAGCTTTCTTT; CDR3aa: CASSQGVTEAFF
abundance: NA; len: 15; v_gene: TRBV28; d_gene: TRBD1; j_gene: TRBJ1-6; CDR3nt: TGTGCCAGCAGGGCGGGACAGGCGAAAAATTCACCCCTCCACTTT; CDR3aa: CASRAGQAKNSPLHF
abundance: NA; len: 13; v_gene: TRBV7-9; d_gene: TRBD1; j_gene: TRBJ2-7; CDR3nt: TGTGCCAGCAGCCCGCGGGACAGGTACGAGCAGTACTTC; CDR3aa: CASSPRDRYEQYF
abundance: NA; len: 15; v_gene: TRBV2; d_gene: NA; j_gene: TRBJ1-6; CDR3nt: TGTGCCAGCAGTGAATGGGCAGACCATAATTCACCCCTCCACTTT; CDR3aa: CASSEWADHNSPLHF
abundance: NA; len: 15; v_gene: TRBV5-1; d_gene: TRBD1; j_gene: TRBJ1-2; CDR3nt: TGCGCCAGCACCAGGGGAACAGGGGATAACTATGGCTACACCTTC; CDR3aa: CASTRGTGDNYGYTF
abundance: NA; len: 14; v_gene: TRBV7-2; d_gene: TRBD1; j_gene: TRBJ1-2; CDR3nt: TGTGCCAGCAGCTCTAATTGGGACAGGGGGCTTCTCACCTTC; CDR3aa: CASSSNWDRGLLTF
abundance: NA; len: 13; v_gene: TRBV18; d_gene: NA; j_gene: TRBJ2-7; CDR3nt: TGTGCCAGCTCACCGAATCAGGGTCACGAGCAGTACTTC; CDR3aa: CASSPNQGHEQYF
abundance: NA; len: 14; v_gene: TRBV27; d_gene: NA; j_gene: TRBJ2-5; CDR3nt: TGTGCCAGCAGTAACCAGGTGGGGGGTGAGACCCAGTACTTC; CDR3aa: CASSNQVGGETQYF
abundance: once; len: 14; v_gene: TRBV7-3; d_gene: TRBD2; j_gene: TRBJ2-5; CDR3nt: TGTGCCAGCAGCCCCGGGGGGGGAGAAGAGACCCAGTACTTC; CDR3aa: CASSPGGGEETQYF
abundance: NA; len: 12; v_gene: TRBV6-5; d_gene: NA; j_gene: TRBJ1-2; CDR3nt: TGTGCCAGCAGAACCATCGGGGGTGGCTACACCTTC; CDR3aa: CASRTIGGGYTF
abundance: few; len: 12; v_gene: TRBV5-5; d_gene: NA; j_gene: TRBJ1-2; CDR3nt: TGTGCCAGCAGCTCCTGGCGGGTAGGCTACACCTTC; CDR3aa: CASSSWRVGYTF
abundance: NA; len: 15; v_gene: TRBV5-1; d_gene: NA; j_gene: TRBJ1-3; CDR3nt: TGCGCCAGCAGACGCGACAGGAGCTCTGGAAACACCATATATTTT; CDR3aa: CASRRDRSSGNTIYF
abundance: NA; len: 14; v_gene: TRBV27; d_gene: TRBD1; j_gene: TRBJ1-2; CDR3nt: TGTGCCAGCAGTCCGTGGGACAGGGTTAGTGGCTACACCTTC; CDR3aa: CASSPWDRVSGYTF
abundance: NA; len: 16; v_gene: TRBV7-2; d_gene: NA; j_gene: TRBJ2-1; CDR3nt: TGTGCCAGCAGCTTAGCAGGTCGGGCGGGAAACAATGAGCAGTTCTTC; CDR3aa: CASSLAGRAGNNEQFF
abundance: NA; len: 14; v_gene: TRBV5-1; d_gene: NA; j_gene: TRBJ1-6; CDR3nt: TGCGCCAGCAGCTTGGCGGGTCAGAATTCACCCCTCCACTTT; CDR3aa: CASSLAGQNSPLHF
abundance: NA; len: 17; v_gene: TRBV29-1; d_gene: TRBD1; j_gene: TRBJ1-1; CDR3nt: TGCAGCGTTGTCGTAGGGACAGGGGGCTGGCTGAGCACTGAAGCTTTCTTT; CDR3aa: CSVVVGTGGWLSTEAFF
abundance: NA; len: 14; v_gene: TRBV5-4; d_gene: NA; j_gene: TRBJ2-5; CDR3nt: TGTGCCAGCAGCTTTTCCGGGGGAGACGAGACCCAGTACTTC; CDR3aa: CASSFSGGDETQYF
abundance: NA; len: 15; v_gene: TRBV7-2; d_gene: NA; j_gene: TRBJ2-7; CDR3nt: TGTGCCAGCAGCTTAGCGTCCCAGGGCCCCTACGAGCAGTACTTC; CDR3aa: CASSLASQGPYEQYF